This T cell receptor beta chain was found in a study of cytomegalovirus exposure and HLA in healthy donors. The germline gives CDR1 SGHRS, CDR2 YFSETQ. There are 15 residues in the CDR3. Trimming removed 2 bases at V and 4 bases at J, with 14 bases between. Study conclusions and caveats: Overall, approximately 180 TCR beta chains were annotated as cytomegalovirus-associated. For most TCR sequences rarity was the rule, although some public TCRs occurred in many donors.

In regard to this clone: Its matching antigen is unknown.

The assay was immunoSEQ multiplex PCR, and TCRdb's table has in-frame clones only and misses some. The table records roughly 180,000 clones, around four fifths of them present only once. Sequencing input: PBMCs. The origin of this receptor is a man aged 18 to 29 in good health and CMV-seropositive. The gene calls are TRBV5-1 and TRBJ2-3, with D possibly matching TRBD2 (5 bases). CDR3 coding DNA: TGCGCCAGCAGCTTCACGTGGGAGAGTCCAGATACGCAGTATTTT. Protein: CASSFTWESPDTQYF.